The T cell receptor (beta chain) described here comes from a study of T-cell memory formation after mild COVID-19. Study context: The study found TCR clusters largely donor specific.

Whole-study findings and limits: The main location of contracting CD4+ clones was CM and EM, and that of contracting CD8+ clones was EMRA. CD4/CD8 balance characterized clones contracting day 15 to 85, and CD4+ skew characterized later expanders.

Sample barcodes and UMIs were carried by the TCR alpha and TCR beta cDNA libraries that 5'RACE generated with constant-segment primers. Each CDR3 protein gets one entry after TCRdb re-called the 5' RACE reads with MiXCR. The sample has hundreds of thousands of distinct CDR3 sequences; just under 20% are singletons. This clonotype was observed a handful of times. No antigen is known for it. Trimming took off 4 bases at V and 4 bases at J, with 5 bases between the two ends. The CDR3 sequence is 11 residues long. From germline, CDR1 is MDHEN and CDR2 SYDVKM. The clonotype comes from a young man who had mild COVID-19 (a few samples of this study predate the infection). Cell type and time point are not known. The specimen was PBMCs or a T cell subset sorted from them (not recorded which). The V gene is TRBV28, the J gene TRBJ2-7; no definite D call. Here the CDR3 DNA reads TGTGCCAGCAGTTCCGGGTACGAGCAGTACGTC. Protein product: CASSSGYEQYV.